These T cell receptor beta chains were read from a single sample in a study of blood T cells in healthy people across ages. TCRdb re-called the 5' RACE reads through MiXCR, storing one row per CDR3 protein. Of approximately 800,000 distinct CDR3 sequences listed, around 25% are singletons. The same data also went into a second study, on T cells of mothers and their children.

The sample comprised blood. The receptors derive from a boy between 5 and 17 years old in good health. Each CDR3 is given without its conserved first and last residue.

cdr3_length j_call v_call cdr3_aa
13 TRBJ2-5 TRBV10-3 AITKDRGFQETQY
12 TRBJ2-7 TRBV7-9 ASSLDQSSYEQY
13 TRBJ2-1 TRBV9 ASSVAPSSYNEQF
12 TRBJ2-7 TRBV5-1 ASSLDPGFYEQY
14 TRBJ1-2 TRBV27 ASSPLGTGGTWSYT
14 TRBJ2-1 TRBV18 ASSSQTGATYNEQF
13 TRBJ2-3 TRBV29-1 SVDGVSGSTDTQY
13 TRBJ2-3 TRBV5-1 ASSSRQVITDTQY
14 TRBJ2-2 TRBV7-3 ASSSTGTMGTGELF
13 TRBJ2-7 TRBV27 ASSLVASGTNEQY
15 TRBJ2-5 TRBV18 ASSPQWEASVQETQY
17 TRBJ2-1 TRBV7-2 ASSLALRGGRRSYNEQF
11 TRBJ1-1 TRBV27 ASRQGFVTEAF
11 TRBJ2-4 TRBV28 AIQGLAKNIQY
10 TRBJ1-1 TRBV6-6 ASGGRLTEAF
13 TRBJ2-4 TRBV15 ATSREGLAKNIQY
14 TRBJ2-5 TRBV29-1 SVGRGQGVKEETQY
11 TRBJ1-2 TRBV20-1 SARVESTYGYT
12 TRBJ1-2 TRBV12-3/TRBV12-4 ASSLRDLEDGYT
16 TRBJ2-3 TRBV7-7 ASSPRAILAGGTDTQY
11 . TRBV29-1 SVEDESAYEQY
15 TRBJ2-5 TRBV5-1 ASSLEPTGTSAETQY
13 . TRBV10-3 AISEGEPVGETQY
15 TRBJ2-3 TRBV24-1 ATSDSREAGGIDTQY
12 TRBJ1-4 TRBV7-7 ASSLNGTGEKLF